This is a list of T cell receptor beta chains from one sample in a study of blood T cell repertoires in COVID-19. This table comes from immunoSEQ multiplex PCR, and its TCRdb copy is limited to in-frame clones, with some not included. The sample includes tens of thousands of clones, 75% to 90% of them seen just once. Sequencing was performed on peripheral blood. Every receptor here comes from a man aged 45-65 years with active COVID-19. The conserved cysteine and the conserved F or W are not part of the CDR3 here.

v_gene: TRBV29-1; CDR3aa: SDLTRSTDTQY
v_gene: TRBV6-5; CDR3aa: ASRPGTSGTYEQY
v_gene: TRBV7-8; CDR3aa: ASSDRVGTEAF
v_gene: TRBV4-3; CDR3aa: ASSQKTSGVQTQY
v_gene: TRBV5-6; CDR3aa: ASSALGQGRTGELF
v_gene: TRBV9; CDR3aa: ASSVGGSGDTQY
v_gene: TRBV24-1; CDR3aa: ATSEDRVSSYNEQF
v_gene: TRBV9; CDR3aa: ASSAPSSGRSYNEQF
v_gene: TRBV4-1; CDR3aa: ASSQVGGGKETQY
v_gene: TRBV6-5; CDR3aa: ASSLTSSYNEQF
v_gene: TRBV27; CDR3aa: ASSSSNTGELF
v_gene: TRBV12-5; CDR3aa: ASALGREGRSEQY
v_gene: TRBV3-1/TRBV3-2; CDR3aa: ASSQNGQAFEAGELF
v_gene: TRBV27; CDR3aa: ASSSSGTGWDEQY
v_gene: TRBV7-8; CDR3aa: ASSFGTSGPNTGELF
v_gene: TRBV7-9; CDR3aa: ASSALGGGEQY
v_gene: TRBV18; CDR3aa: ASSPDGAYEQY
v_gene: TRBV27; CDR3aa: ASKKREVNEQF
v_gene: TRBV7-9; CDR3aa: ASSLAGRVSYEQY
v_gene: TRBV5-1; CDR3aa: ASSLGTENTEAF
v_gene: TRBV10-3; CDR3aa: AISESGGAGKNEQY
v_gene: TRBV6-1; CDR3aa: ASSEVRGTGLEQY
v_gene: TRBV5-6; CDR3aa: ASRSGTGPGNTIY
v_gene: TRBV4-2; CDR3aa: ASSQDTVGRIYNEQF
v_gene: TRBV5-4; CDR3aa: ASSPPPWRGATDTQY
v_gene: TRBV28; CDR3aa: ASTIPRVDQPQH
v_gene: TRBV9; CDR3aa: ASSLFSGSSTDTQY
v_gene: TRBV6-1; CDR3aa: ASSETGVVNQPQH
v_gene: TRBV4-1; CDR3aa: ASSQAREANQPQH
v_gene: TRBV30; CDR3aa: AWSQNQGAAQPQH
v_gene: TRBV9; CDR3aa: ASSPSSGIQETQY
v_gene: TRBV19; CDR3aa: ASGYRDRGNEQY
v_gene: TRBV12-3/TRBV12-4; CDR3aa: ASSTTSFYEQY
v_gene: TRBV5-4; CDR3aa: ASSRSTRSSYEQY
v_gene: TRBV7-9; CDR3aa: ASSLIAGGPTDTQY
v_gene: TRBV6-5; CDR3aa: ASSIQGGGNQPQH
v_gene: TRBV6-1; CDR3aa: ASSDARGPYGYT
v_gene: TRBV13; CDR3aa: ASSLSRPSHYEQY
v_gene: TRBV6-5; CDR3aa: ASKKKGGYT
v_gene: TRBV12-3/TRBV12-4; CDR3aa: ASRGVYEQY
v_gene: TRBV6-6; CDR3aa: ASRLQGLGTEAF
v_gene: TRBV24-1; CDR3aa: ATSDQLAGVHTGELF
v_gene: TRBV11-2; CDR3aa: ASSLMRGPYEQY
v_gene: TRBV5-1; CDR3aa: ASSPGQGNTGELF
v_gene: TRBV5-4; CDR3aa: ASSLDRRYGNTIY
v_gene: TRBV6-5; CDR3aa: ASSYLRGLRQPQH